The text below deals with one TCR beta chain. This sample was included in a study of blood T cell repertoires in COVID-19. Turning to the study itself: Spain, Italy and the United States supplied samples that represented acute and convalescent COVID-19.

Unmatched junction bases numbered 0, after V lost 0 bases and J lost 6 bases. The CDR3 sequence is 14 residues long. CDR1 SGHTA and CDR2 FQGNSA come from the germline V gene. Clones were read by immunoSEQ multiplex PCR, and TCRdb kept only the in-frame ones, dropping some. Of fewer than 350,000 clones listed, roughly 87% are singletons. V and J are TRBV7-2 and TRBJ2-7, with 12 bases matching TRBD2. The material sequenced was PBMCs or T cells enriched from blood (not recorded which). This clonotype was sampled from a woman aged 40 to 49 who had recovered from COVID-19. CDR3 sequence reads: CASSLALAGGEQYF. DNA for the CDR3: TGTGCCAGCAGCTTAGCACTAGCGGGAGGCGAGCAGTACTTC.